The 16 T cell receptor beta chains below all came from one sample that was sequenced in a study of metastatic and nonmetastatic thyroid tumors. With MiXCR, TCRdb reprocessed the PCR reads. The sample includes about 20,000 clones, approximately 24% of them seen just once. Not a single patient had been given any form of treatment at any point before undergoing thyroid surgery. Material: tumor tissue. These receptors were obtained from a female donor with papillary thyroid cancer or a benign thyroid nodule (not recorded which). Some clones in this sample may be carry-over from other donors' samples.

This clone was found a few times. At the DNA level, this CDR3 is encoded by other sequences in the same sample as well. This chain joins TRBV20-1 and TRBJ2-1, with unresolved D. Trimming cost V 5 bases and J 7 bases, with 21 bases left between them. The CDR3 covers 15 residues. Germline CDR1 and CDR2: DFQATT and SNEGSKA (reference sequence). CDR3 amino acids: CSAPPTGPRGNEQFF. In DNA form, the CDR3 reads TGCAGTGCTCCACCCACTGGACCCCGCGGAAATGAGCAGTTCTTC.

This clone was detected only once. The chain links TRBV14 to TRBJ2-7; a weak D match, TRBD1 (5 bases). Germline loops: CDR1 SGHDN, CDR2 FVKESK. Trimming removed 4 bases from V and 5 bases from J, with 24 bases in between. The CDR3 has 17 residues. In nucleotides, the CDR3 is TGTGCCAGCAGCCCCACATGGAAAACAGGTCCTCTCGACGAGCAGTACTTC. Translation gives CASSPTWKTGPLDEQYF.

This clone showed up many times. A much larger clone differs from this one at a single base, so this may be a read error. The rearrangement links TRBV19 to TRBJ2-7; 13 bases fit TRBD2. Trimming cost V 1 base and J 5 bases; bases outside gene matches: 5. Germline CDR1 reads LNHDA; CDR2 reads SQIVND (reference sequence). The CDR3 extends over 16 amino acids. This CDR3 is CASSIGTSGSANEQYF. CDR3 nucleotide sequence: TGTGCCAGTAGTATAGGGACTAGCGGGAGTGCCAACGAGCAGTACTTC.

This clone came up many times. This may arise from a read error, as a much more abundant clone is one base away. Other nucleotide sequences from this sample produce the same CDR3. The genes are TRBV20-1 and TRBJ2-2; 11 positions agree with TRBD1. Germline CDR1 reads DFQATT; CDR2 reads SNEGSKA (reference sequence). CDR3 length: 15 amino acids. The CDR3 region has the DNA TGCAGTGCCCGGACAGGGGGCATGAGCACCGGGGAGCTGTTTTTC. This translates into CSARTGGMSTGELFF.

This clone was counted many times. V gene TRBV4-1 combines with J gene TRBJ1-1, with D perhaps matching TRBD1 (5 bases). V was trimmed by 7 bases and J by 2 bases, leaving 14 bases between them. This CDR3 is built from 14 residues. CDR1 MGHRA and CDR2 YSYEKL come from the germline V gene. This chain's CDR3 is CASTLLGPNTEAFF. The CDR3 DNA reads as TGCGCCAGCACCCTTCTGGGGCCCAACACTGAAGCTTTCTTT.

This clone was seen repeatedly, ten times or more. The V gene is TRBV3-1, the J gene TRBJ2-7; D remains ambiguous. The germline V and J ends were trimmed by 6 bases and 6 bases, with 21 bases remaining between them. This CDR3 is built from 15 residues. The germline V gene encodes CDR1 LGHDT and CDR2 YNNKEL (reference sequence). For the CDR3, the DNA is TGTGCCAGCAGTCCCCGGGCCGTTCTTCCATCCGAGCAGTACTTC. As protein: CASSPRAVLPSEQYF.

This clone has ten or more counts. V is TRBV6-1 and J is TRBJ2-3; D might be TRBD2 (6 bases). CDR1 and CDR2 from the germline V gene are MNHNS and SASEGT. V dropped 8 bases and J dropped 4 bases, with 16 bases sitting between them. This CDR3 is 14 amino acids long. CDR3 DNA sequence: TGTGCCAGCGGGTGGAGGGGCCCCTCAGATACGCAGTATTTT. It is translated as CASGWRGPSDTQYF.

This chain uses TRBV6-7 with TRBJ1-1; D gene unclear. TRBV6-7 is given ORF status, its function remaining uncertain. The V and J ends lost 8 bases and 0 bases respectively, with 13 bases between them. The CDR3 loop spans 14 amino acids. DNA of the CDR3: TGTGCCAGCTCACCGAACTATATGAACACTGAAGCTTTCTTT. As protein: CASSPNYMNTEAFF.

V and J are TRBV28 and TRBJ1-2, with D uncertain. With 5 bases removed from V and 10 bases from J, the gap between germline ends came to 14 bases. There are 12 residues in the CDR3. Germline V gives CDR1 MDHEN, CDR2 SYDVKM. This CDR3 reads CASSPYGVVYTF. In DNA, the CDR3 is TGTGCCAGCAGTCCGTACGGGGTCGTCTACACCTTC.

This clone was seen ten or more times. The germline gene is not matched at one end of the junction; a read error may be the cause. J is TRBJ2-1 and V is TRBV7-7; maybe TRBD1 (5 bases). The CDR3 is 14 residues long. Germline CDR1 and CDR2: SSHAT and FNYEAQ (reference sequence). The CDR3 sequence: CASSKGLGDNEQFF. The DNA for the CDR3 is TGTGCTAGCAGTAAAGGGTTAGGGGACAATGAGCAGTTCTTC.

This clone came up many times. The J gene is TRBJ2-1, the V gene TRBV20-1, with 14 bases that match TRBD2. Germline trimming cut 6 bases from V and 9 bases from J; bases unmatched to any gene: 10. CDR3 length equals 15 residues. Germline lookup yields CDR1 DFQATT and CDR2 SNEGSKA (reference sequence). The DNA for the CDR3 is TGCAGTGCCCCCGGGACTAGCGGGAGATACGTTGAGCAGTTCTTC. Its translation is CSAPGTSGRYVEQFF.

This rearrangement joins TRBV19 to TRBJ1-5, with D possibly matching TRBD1 (5 bases). The CDR3 spans 17 residues. Trimming stripped 6 bases from V and 0 bases from J, with 18 bases between. Germline assignment: CDR1 LNHDA and CDR2 SQIVND (reference sequence). Here the CDR3 reads CASRRGYSLYSNQPQHF. In nucleotides, the CDR3 is TGTGCCAGTAGAAGGGGTTACAGCCTATATAGCAATCAGCCCCAGCATTTT.

V gene TRBV5-4 combines with J gene TRBJ2-1; 11 bases align to TRBD2. V was clipped by 1 base and J by 0 bases; unmatched bases: 9. CDR3 length: 19 residues. Germline-derived CDR1 and CDR2 are SGHNT and YYREEE (reference sequence). CDR3 bases: TGTGCCAGCAGCTTGAGAGGGACTAGCGGTCTTAGCTCCTACAATGAGCAGTTCTTC. It translates to CASSLRGTSGLSSYNEQFF.

The chain combines TRBV5-1 with TRBJ2-7; D ambiguous. This CDR3 is built from 12 residues. CDR1 and CDR2 from the germline V gene are SGHRS and YFSETQ. V was shortened by 1 base and J by 10 bases, with 12 bases between the two germline ends. DNA of the CDR3: TGCGCCAGCAGCTTGTACTTACGTGGTCAGTACTTC. Translating it yields CASSLYLRGQYF.

There are a few counts of this clone. The chain couples TRBV19 to TRBJ2-1, with D possibly called TRBD1 or TRBD2 (5 bases each). The CDR3 totals 12 residues. V was cut by 6 bases and J by 15 bases, with 18 bases left in between. Germline-derived CDR1 and CDR2 are LNHDA and SQIVND (reference sequence). CDR3 nucleotides: TGTGCCAGTAGCCCCGGGACCACTTTCCGGTTCTTC. The encoded protein is CASSPGTTFRFF.

The chain links TRBV5-6 to TRBJ1-2; 8 positions match TRBD1. J gave up 5 bases and V 3 bases, and 0 bases lay outside the gene matches. Germline V gene sequence: CDR1 SGHDT, CDR2 YYEEEE. The length of the CDR3 is 12 residues. CDR3 sequence reads: CASSWTGYGYTF. DNA for the CDR3: TGTGCCAGCAGCTGGACAGGGTATGGCTACACCTTC.